This TCR beta chain was sequenced in a study of blood T cells in healthy people across ages. Primed by a sample-barcoded 5' primer and a J-beta primer mix, a second PCR proceeded for 7 to 11 cycles. TCRdb reprocessed the 5' RACE reads via MiXCR and lists one record per CDR3 protein. In the table there are about 570,000 distinct CDR3 sequences, 27% of which are singletons. This clonotype has just a few counts. The CDR3 consists of 14 residues. The germline V gene encodes CDR1 MDHEN and CDR2 SYDVKM. Between the trimmed V and J ends, which lost 2 bases and 10 bases, there was a span of 14 bases. This sequence originates from a woman between 65 and 79 years old in good health. The chain is built from TRBV28 and TRBJ1-4, with no clear D. The sample consisted of blood. For the CDR3, the DNA is TGTGCCAGCAGTTTAGAGAGACGTCGGAGAAAACTGTTTTTT. Translating gives CASSLERRRRKLFF.